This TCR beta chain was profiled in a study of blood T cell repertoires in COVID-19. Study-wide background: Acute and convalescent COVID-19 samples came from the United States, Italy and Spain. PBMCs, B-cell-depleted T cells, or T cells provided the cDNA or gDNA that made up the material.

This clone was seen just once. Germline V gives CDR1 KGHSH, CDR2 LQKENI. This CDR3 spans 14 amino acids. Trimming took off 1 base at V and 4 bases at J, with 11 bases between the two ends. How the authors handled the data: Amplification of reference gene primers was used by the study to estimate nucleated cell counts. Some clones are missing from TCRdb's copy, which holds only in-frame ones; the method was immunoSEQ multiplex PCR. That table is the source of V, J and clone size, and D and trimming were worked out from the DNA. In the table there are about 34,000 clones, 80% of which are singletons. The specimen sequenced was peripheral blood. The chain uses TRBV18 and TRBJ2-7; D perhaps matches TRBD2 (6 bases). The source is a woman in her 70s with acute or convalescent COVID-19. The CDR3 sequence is CASSPLGLDYEQYF. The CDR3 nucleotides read TGTGCCAGCTCACCACTGGGACTCGATTACGAGCAGTACTTC. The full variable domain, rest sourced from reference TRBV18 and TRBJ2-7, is NAGVMQNPRHLVRRRGQEARLRCSPMKGHSHVYWYRQLPEEGLKFMVYLQKENIIDESGMPKERFSAEFPKEGPSILRIQQVVRGDSAAYFCASSPLGLDYEQYFGPGTRLTVT.